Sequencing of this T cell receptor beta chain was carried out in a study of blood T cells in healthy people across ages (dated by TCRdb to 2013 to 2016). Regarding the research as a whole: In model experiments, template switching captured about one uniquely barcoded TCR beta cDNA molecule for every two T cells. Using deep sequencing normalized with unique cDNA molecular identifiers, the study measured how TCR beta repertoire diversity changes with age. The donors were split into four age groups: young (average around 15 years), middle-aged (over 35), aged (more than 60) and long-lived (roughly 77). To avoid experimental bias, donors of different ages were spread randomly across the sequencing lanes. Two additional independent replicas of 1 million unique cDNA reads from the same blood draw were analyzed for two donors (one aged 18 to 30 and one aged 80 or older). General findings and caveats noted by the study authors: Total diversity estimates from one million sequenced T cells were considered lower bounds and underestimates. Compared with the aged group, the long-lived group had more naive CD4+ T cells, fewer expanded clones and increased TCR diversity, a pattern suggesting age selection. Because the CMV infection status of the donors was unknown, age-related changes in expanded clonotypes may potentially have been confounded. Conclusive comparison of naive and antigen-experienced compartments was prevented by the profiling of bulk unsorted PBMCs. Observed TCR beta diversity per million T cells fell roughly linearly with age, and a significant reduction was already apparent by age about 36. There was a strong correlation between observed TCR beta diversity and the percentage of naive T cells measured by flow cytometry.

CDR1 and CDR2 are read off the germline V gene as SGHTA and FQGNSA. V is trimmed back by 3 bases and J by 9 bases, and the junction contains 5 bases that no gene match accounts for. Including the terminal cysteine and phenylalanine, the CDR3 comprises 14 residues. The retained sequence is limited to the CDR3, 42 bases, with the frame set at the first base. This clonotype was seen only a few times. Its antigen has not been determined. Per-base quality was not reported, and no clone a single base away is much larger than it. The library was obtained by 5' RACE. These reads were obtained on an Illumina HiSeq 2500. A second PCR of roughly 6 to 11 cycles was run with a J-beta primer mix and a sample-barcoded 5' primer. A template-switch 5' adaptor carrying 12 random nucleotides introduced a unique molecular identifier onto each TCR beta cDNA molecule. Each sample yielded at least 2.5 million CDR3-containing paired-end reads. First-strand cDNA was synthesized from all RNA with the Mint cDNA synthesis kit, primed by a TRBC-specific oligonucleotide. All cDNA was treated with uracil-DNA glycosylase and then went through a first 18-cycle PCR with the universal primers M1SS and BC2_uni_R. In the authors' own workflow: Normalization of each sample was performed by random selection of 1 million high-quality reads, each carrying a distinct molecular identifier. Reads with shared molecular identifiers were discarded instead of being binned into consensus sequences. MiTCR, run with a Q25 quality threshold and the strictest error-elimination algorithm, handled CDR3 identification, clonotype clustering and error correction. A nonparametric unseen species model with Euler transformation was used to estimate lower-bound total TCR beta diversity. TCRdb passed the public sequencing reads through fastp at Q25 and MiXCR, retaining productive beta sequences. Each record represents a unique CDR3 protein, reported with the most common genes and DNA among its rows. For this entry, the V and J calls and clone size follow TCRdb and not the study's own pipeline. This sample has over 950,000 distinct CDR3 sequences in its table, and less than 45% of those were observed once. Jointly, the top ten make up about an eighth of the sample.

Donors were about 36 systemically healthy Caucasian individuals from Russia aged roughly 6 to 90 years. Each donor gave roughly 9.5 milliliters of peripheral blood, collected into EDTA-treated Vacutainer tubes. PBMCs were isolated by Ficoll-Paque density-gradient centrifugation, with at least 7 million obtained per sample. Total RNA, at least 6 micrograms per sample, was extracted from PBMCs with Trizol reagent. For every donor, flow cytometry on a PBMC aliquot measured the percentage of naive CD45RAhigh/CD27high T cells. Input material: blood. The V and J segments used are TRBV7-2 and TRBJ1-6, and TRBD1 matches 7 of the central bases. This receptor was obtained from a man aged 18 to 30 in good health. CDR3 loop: CASSFDREGSPLHF. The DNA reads TGTGCCAGCAGCTTTGACAGGGAAGGTTCACCCCTCCACTTT.